This TCR beta chain appears in the sequencing data of a study of cytomegalovirus exposure and HLA in healthy donors. Germline V gene lookup returns CDR1 MNHNS and CDR2 SASEGT. With V trimmed by 3 bases and J by 1 base, 1 base remained unmatched. This CDR3 comprises 14 residues. 60 Vbeta and 13 Jbeta primers were used in PCR. TCRdb's table, derived via immunoSEQ multiplex PCR, lists solely in-frame clones and lacks some. Here the sample spans approximately 120,000 clones, approximately 80% being singletons. J is TRBJ1-1 and V is TRBV6-1; 8 nucleotides agree with TRBD1. Sample: PBMCs. The receptor comes from a young woman in good health and CMV-seronegative. The chain's CDR3 is CASSEGQANTEAFF. Here the CDR3 DNA reads TGTGCCAGCAGTGAGGGACAGGCGAACACTGAAGCTTTCTTT.